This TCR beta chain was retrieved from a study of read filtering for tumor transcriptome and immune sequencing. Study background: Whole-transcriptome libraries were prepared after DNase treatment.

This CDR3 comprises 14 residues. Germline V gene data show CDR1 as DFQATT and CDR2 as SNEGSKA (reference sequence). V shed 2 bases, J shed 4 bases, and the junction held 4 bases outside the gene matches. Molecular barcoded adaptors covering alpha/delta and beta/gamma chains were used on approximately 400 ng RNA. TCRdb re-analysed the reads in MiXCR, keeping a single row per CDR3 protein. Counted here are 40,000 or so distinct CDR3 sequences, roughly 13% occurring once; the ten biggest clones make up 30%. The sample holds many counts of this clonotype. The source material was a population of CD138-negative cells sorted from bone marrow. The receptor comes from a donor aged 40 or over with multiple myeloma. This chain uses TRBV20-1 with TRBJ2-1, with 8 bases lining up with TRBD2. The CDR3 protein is CSARPAGDYNEQFF. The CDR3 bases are TGCAGTGCTAGACCAGCGGGGGATTACAATGAGCAGTTCTTC.